The 20 T cell receptor beta chains given below trace back to one sample, sequenced in a study of blood T cell repertoires in COVID-19. Profiled with immunoSEQ multiplex PCR; TCRdb holds only in-frame clones, not every one. The table shows roughly 70,000 clones, with 75% to 85% occurring only once. Sequences were obtained from peripheral blood. The receptors here all came from a man between 65 and 85 years old who had recovered from COVID-19.

This chain uses TRBV2 with TRBJ1-5; 8 bases match TRBD1. The V and J ends lost 6 bases and 2 bases, in that order; junction bases with no gene match: 6. The CDR3 has 15 residues. CDR1 is SNHLY, CDR2 FYNNEI, per germline. Here the CDR3 reads CASRGQGGRNQPQHF. DNA of the CDR3: TGTGCCAGCAGAGGACAGGGTGGGCGCAATCAGCCCCAGCATTTT.

This clone was found once. This rearrangement joins TRBV28 to TRBJ2-2, with D tentatively TRBD1 (7 bases). Per germline, CDR1 MDHEN and CDR2 SYDVKM. The CDR3 extends over 16 amino acids. V was clipped by 6 bases and J by 1 base, with 15 bases between them. The CDR3 region has the DNA TGTGCCAGCAGGGCAAGACAGGGAGGGAACACCGGGGAGCTGTTTTTT. Amino acids: CASRARQGGNTGELFF.

This chain links TRBV5-4 with TRBJ1-6, with a weak D call TRBD1 (6 bases). Germline V gene sequence: CDR1 SGHNT, CDR2 YYREEE (reference sequence). This CDR3 has 15 residues. Trimming stripped 4 bases from V and 10 bases from J, with 18 bases between. The DNA for the CDR3 is TGTGCCAGCAGCGCCGACCAGGGGTCCGGCTCACCCCTCCACTTT. Its translation is CASSADQGSGSPLHF.

The CDR3 coding sequence is TGTGCCAGCAGCTTAGACGGTCGTAGAGGGACAGGGGCAGGGAGCACTGAAGCTTTCTTT. Protein product: CASSLDGRRGTGAGSTEAFF. The chain uses TRBV11-3 and TRBJ1-1, with 10 bases identical to TRBD1. J lost 4 bases, V lost 0 bases, and 17 bases had no gene match. The CDR3 sequence is 20 residues long. The germline V gene encodes CDR1 SGHNT and CDR2 YENEEA. Full variable domain (outside the CDR3, taken from reference TRBV11-3 and TRBJ1-1): EAGVVQSPRYKIIEKKQPVAFWCNPISGHNTLYWYLQNLGQGPELLIRYENEEAVDDSQLPKDRFSAERLKGVDSTLKIQPAELGDSAVYLCASSLDGRRGTGAGSTEAFFGQGTRLTVV.

This clone was seen a few times. CDR3 protein: CSVASGTFEAFF. The CDR3 nucleotides read TGCAGCGTTGCATCCGGGACATTTGAAGCTTTCTTT. J is TRBJ1-1 and V is TRBV29-1; weak D call: TRBD1 (6 bases). Germline CDR1 reads SQVTM; CDR2 reads ANQGSEA. Trimming cost V 4 bases and J 7 bases, with 13 bases left between them. The CDR3 runs to 12 residues. Full variable domain (remainder filled in from reference TRBV29-1 and TRBJ1-1): SAVISQKPSRDICQRGTSLTIQCQVDSQVTMMFWYRQQPGQSLTLIATANQGSEATYESGFVIDKFPISRPNLTFSTLTVSNMSPEDSSIYLCSVASGTFEAFFGQGTRLTVV.

V usage is TRBV6-2 or TRBV6-3 and J usage is TRBJ2-5; 7 bases map to TRBD1. The CDR3 is 14 residues long. After removal of 5 bases from V and 2 bases from J, the junction contained 5 bases not matched to a gene. Germline CDR1 is MNHEY and CDR2 is SVGEGT. This CDR3 reads CASSDRQGQETQYF. CDR3 DNA sequence: TGTGCCAGCAGTGACAGACAGGGACAAGAGACCCAGTACTTC.

This clone was detected a few times. This sequence joins TRBV5-1 and TRBJ1-3; no reliable D call. Trimming shortened V by 2 bases and J by 0 bases, and 9 bases separated the two germline ends. The CDR3 loop spans 15 amino acids. Germline CDR1 reads SGHRS; CDR2 reads YFSETQ. The chain's CDR3 is CASSFTASSGNTIYF. DNA of the CDR3: TGCGCCAGCAGCTTCACAGCCTCCTCTGGAAACACCATATATTTT.

The V call is TRBV4-1, the J call TRBJ1-2, with D uncertain. V lost 3 bases, J lost 2 bases, and 7 bases lay in between. Per the germline V gene, CDR1 is MGHRA and CDR2 is YSYEKL. There are 13 residues in the CDR3. CDR3 bases: TGCGCCAGCAGCCATCCCAGGAACTATGGCTACACCTTC. Its translation is CASSHPRNYGYTF.

The V call is TRBV14, the J call TRBJ2-2; the D gene is possibly TRBD1 (5 bases). The CDR3 covers 14 residues. V lost 4 bases and J 3 bases, leaving 9 bases between the germline ends. Germline V lookup: CDR1 SGHDN, CDR2 FVKESK. The CDR3 is CASSRSGYTGELFF. The CDR3 nucleotides are TGTGCCAGCAGCCGCTCAGGGTACACCGGGGAGCTGTTTTTT.

The J gene is TRBJ2-6, the V gene TRBV5-6; TRBD1 aligns across 7 bases. Trimming at V came to 1 base and at J to 0 bases, leaving 7 bases not matched to a gene. CDR1 is SGHDT, CDR2 YYEEEE, per germline. The CDR3 covers 18 residues. The CDR3 loop reads CASSLLDRAVSGANVLTF. Written as DNA, the CDR3 is TGTGCCAGCAGCTTGCTAGACAGGGCCGTCTCTGGGGCCAACGTCCTGACTTTC.

J is TRBJ2-1 and V is TRBV2; the match to TRBD2 covers 8 bases. Germline CDR1 reads SNHLY; CDR2 reads FYNNEI. The CDR3 contains 16 residues. With 5 bases clipped from V and 5 bases from J, the junction kept 11 bases outside the gene matches. The CDR3 DNA is TGTGCCAGCAGTCCGAGGGGCAGCGGGGGTAACAATGAGCAGTTCTTC. This sequence encodes CASSPRGSGGNNEQFF.

V gene TRBV7-2 combines with J gene TRBJ2-3; possible D gene TRBD2, 7 bases. This CDR3 has 15 amino acids. Per germline, CDR1 SGHTA and CDR2 FQGNSA. V was clipped by 1 base and J by 5 bases, with 13 bases between them. The DNA for the CDR3 is TGTGCCAGCAGCTTAGTTGGGGGGGCCATAGATACGCAGTATTTT. Its translation is CASSLVGGAIDTQYF.

The chain joins TRBV6-5 to TRBJ1-5, with a tentative D call TRBD1 (6 bases). The CDR3 extends over 16 amino acids. Germline CDR1 is MNHEY and CDR2 is SVGAGI. Between the trimmed V and J ends, which lost 3 bases and 3 bases, there was a span of 15 bases. The CDR3 loop reads CASSYGNRATNQPQHF. The CDR3 DNA sequence: TGTGCCAGCAGTTATGGGAACAGGGCCACCAATCAGCCCCAGCATTTT.

V is TRBV5-1 and J is TRBJ2-7; 11 nucleotides agree with TRBD2. After removal of 4 bases from V and 3 bases from J, the junction contained 6 bases not matched to a gene. Germline loops: CDR1 SGHRS, CDR2 YFSETQ. The CDR3 runs 15 residues. The CDR3 coding sequence is TGCGCCAGCAGCAGCCTGACTAGCGGGAACTACGAGCAGTACTTC. Protein sequence: CASSSLTSGNYEQYF. Full variable domain (rest looked up from reference TRBV5-1 and TRBJ2-7): KAGVTQTPRYLIKTRGQQVTLSCSPISGHRSVSWYQQTPGQGLQFLFEYFSETQRNKGNFPGRFSGRQFSNSRSEMNVSTLELGDSALYLCASSSLTSGNYEQYFGPGTRLTVT.

The chain joins TRBV28 to TRBJ2-7, with D perhaps TRBD2 (5 bases). Germline V gene sequence: CDR1 MDHEN, CDR2 SYDVKM. There are 12 residues in the CDR3. Trimming shortened V by 10 bases and J by 2 bases, and 12 bases separated the two germline ends. CDR3 in amino acids: CATAGRTYEQYF. The CDR3 coding sequence is TGTGCCACCGCGGGCCGGACCTACGAGCAGTACTTC. Full variable domain (remainder filled in from reference TRBV28 and TRBJ2-7): DVKVTQSSRYLVKRTGEKVFLECVQDMDHENMFWYRQDPGLGLRLIYFSYDVKMKEKGDIPEGYSVSREKKERFSLILESASTNQTSMYLCATAGRTYEQYFGPGTRLTVT.

The V gene is TRBV5-5, the J gene TRBJ2-3; the match to TRBD1 covers 9 bases. The CDR3 has 15 amino acids. The V and J ends lost 4 bases and 3 bases, in that order; junction bases with no gene match: 6. The germline gives CDR1 SGHKS, CDR2 YYEKEE (reference sequence). CDR3 bases: TGTGCCAGCAGCCTCGGGACAGGGAGGACAGATACGCAGTATTTT. Its translation: CASSLGTGRTDTQYF.

The V call is TRBV3-1 (or the pseudogene TRBV3-2), the J call TRBJ2-3; 12 nucleotides agree with TRBD2. The V gene's germline CDR1 is LGHDT and CDR2 YNNKEL (reference sequence). CDR3 length equals 17 residues. Unmatched junction bases numbered 11, after V lost 2 bases and J lost 8 bases. The CDR3 nucleotides read TGTGCCAGCAGCCAACAGACTAGCGGGAGTCTCAACGGTACGCAGTATTTT. Translation: CASSQQTSGSLNGTQYF.

The rearrangement links TRBV7-2 to TRBJ1-1; TRBD1 matches at 7 bases. The germline V gene encodes CDR1 SGHTA and CDR2 FQGNSA. Unmatched junction bases numbered 7, after V lost 5 bases and J lost 1 base. The length of the CDR3 is 15 residues. The CDR3 here is CASSPRDRPNTEAFF. The CDR3 nucleotides read TGTGCCAGCAGCCCCCGGGACAGACCGAACACTGAAGCTTTCTTT.

This chain joins TRBV2 and TRBJ1-3; the match to TRBD1 covers 7 bases. The CDR3 length is 16 residues. Looked up from germline, CDR1 is SNHLY and CDR2 is FYNNEI. V lost 6 bases to trimming and J lost 0 bases; unmatched junction nucleotides: 8. The CDR3 DNA reads as TGTGCCAGCAGGGAGTGGGACAGTGGCTCTGGAAACACCATATATTTT. Protein sequence: CASREWDSGSGNTIYF. The full variable domain, completed using reference TRBV2 and TRBJ1-3, is EPEVTQTPSHQVTQMGQEVILRCVPISNHLYFYWYRQILGQKVEFLVSFYNNEISEKSEIFDDQFSVERPDGSNFTLKIRSTKLEDSAMYFCASREWDSGSGNTIYFGEGSWLTVV.

The chain is built from TRBV19 and TRBJ1-3; the D gene is possibly TRBD1 (5 bases). Trimming pared 5 bases from V and 0 bases from J, leaving 20 bases between. CDR1 is LNHDA, CDR2 SQIVND, per germline (reference sequence). The length of the CDR3 is 18 residues. CDR3 loop: CASSYPLQGSGSGNTIYF. The CDR3 DNA is TGTGCCAGTAGTTACCCTCTCCAGGGTTCCGGCTCTGGAAACACCATATATTTT.